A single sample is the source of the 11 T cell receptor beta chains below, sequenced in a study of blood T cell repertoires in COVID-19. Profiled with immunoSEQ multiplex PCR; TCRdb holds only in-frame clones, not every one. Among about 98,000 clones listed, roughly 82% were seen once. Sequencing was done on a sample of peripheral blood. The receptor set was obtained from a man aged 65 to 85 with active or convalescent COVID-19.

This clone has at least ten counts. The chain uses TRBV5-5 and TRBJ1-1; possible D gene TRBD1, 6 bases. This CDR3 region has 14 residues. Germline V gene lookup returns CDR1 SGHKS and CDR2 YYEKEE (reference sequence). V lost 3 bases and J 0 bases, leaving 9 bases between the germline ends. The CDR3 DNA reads TGTGCCAGCAGCTACAGGGCCTTGAACACTGAAGCTTTCTTT. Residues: CASSYRALNTEAFF.

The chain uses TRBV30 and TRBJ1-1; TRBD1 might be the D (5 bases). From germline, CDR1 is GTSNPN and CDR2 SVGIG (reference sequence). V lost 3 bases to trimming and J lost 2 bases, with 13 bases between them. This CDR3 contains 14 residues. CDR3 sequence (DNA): TGTGCCTGGAGCCGACAGCCAGATAACACTGAAGCTTTCTTT. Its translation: CAWSRQPDNTEAFF.

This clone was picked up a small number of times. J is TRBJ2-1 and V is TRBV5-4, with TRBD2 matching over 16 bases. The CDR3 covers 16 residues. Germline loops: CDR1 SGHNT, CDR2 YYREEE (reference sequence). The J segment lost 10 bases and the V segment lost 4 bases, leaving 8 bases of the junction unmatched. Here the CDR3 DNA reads TGTGCCAGCAGCACGGGGACTAGCGGGGGGGCCGCGGAGCAGTTCTTC. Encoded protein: CASSTGTSGGAAEQFF.

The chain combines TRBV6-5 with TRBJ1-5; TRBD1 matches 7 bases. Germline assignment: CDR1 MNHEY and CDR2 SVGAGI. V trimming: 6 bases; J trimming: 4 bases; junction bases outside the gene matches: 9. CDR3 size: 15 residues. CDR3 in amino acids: CASRTGTVPNQPQHF. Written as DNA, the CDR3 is TGTGCCAGCAGAACCGGGACAGTACCAAATCAGCCCCAGCATTTT.

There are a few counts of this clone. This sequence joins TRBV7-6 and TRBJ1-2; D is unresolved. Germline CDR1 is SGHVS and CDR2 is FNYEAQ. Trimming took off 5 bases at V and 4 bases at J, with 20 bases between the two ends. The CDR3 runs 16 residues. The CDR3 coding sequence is TGTGCCAGCAGCAACCACGGCGGAAACCTTCCCTATGGCTACACCTTC. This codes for CASSNHGGNLPYGYTF.

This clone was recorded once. The CDR3 DNA reads TGTGCCAGCAGCTTAGCCTCAGGGATGTGGGAGACCCAGTACTTC. It codes for CASSLASGMWETQYF. The V gene is TRBV7-2, the J gene TRBJ2-5; TRBD1 might be the D (5 bases). Germline assignment: CDR1 SGHTA and CDR2 FQGNSA. This CDR3 is built from 15 residues. V lost 0 bases and J 5 bases, leaving 13 bases between the germline ends.

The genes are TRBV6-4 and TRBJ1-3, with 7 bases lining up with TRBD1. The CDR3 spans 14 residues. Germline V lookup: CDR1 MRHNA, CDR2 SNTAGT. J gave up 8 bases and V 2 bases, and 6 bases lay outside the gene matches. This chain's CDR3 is CASSDPQGGDTIYF. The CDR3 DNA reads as TGTGCCAGCAGTGACCCCCAGGGGGGAGACACCATATATTTT.

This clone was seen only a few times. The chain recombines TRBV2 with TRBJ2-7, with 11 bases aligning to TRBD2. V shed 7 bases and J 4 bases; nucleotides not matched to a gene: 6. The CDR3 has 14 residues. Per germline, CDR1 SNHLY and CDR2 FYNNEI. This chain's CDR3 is CASTSGLAEYEQYF. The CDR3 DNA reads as TGTGCCAGCACCTCGGGACTAGCGGAATACGAGCAGTACTTC.

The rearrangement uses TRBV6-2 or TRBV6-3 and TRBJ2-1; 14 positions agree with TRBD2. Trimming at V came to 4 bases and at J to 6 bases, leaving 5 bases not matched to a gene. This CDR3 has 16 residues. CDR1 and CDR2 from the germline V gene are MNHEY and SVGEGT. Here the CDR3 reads CASSSTGTSGSNEQFF. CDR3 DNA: TGTGCCAGCAGTTCCACCGGGACTAGCGGGAGCAATGAGCAGTTCTTC.

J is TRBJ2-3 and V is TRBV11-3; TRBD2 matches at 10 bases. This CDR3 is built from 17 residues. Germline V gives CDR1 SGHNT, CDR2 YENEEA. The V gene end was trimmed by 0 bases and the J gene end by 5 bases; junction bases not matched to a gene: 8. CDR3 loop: CASSLDGSGGWEDTQYF. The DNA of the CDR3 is TGTGCCAGCAGCTTAGACGGTAGCGGGGGGTGGGAAGATACGCAGTATTTT.

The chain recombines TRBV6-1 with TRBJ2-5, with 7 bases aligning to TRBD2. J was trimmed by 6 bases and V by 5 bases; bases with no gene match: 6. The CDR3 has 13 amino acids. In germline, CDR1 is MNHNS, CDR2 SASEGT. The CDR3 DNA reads TGTGCCAGCAGTCTCTCGGGAGGCAAGACCCAGTACTTC. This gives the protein CASSLSGGKTQYF.